This T cell receptor (beta chain) was found in a study of vaccination and CD4 T cells after COVID-19 (dated by TCRdb to between 2021 and 2024). For context, the study as a whole: The convalescent cohort comprised six males and four females, including two Hispanic individuals, seven Caucasians, two Asians and one multiracial person. Participants received two doses of either the Pfizer-BioNTech BNT162b2 vaccine (n=8) or the Moderna mRNA-1273 vaccine (n=2). Post-COVID blood samples were collected from convalescent patients a median of roughly 100 days after diagnosis, with a range of about 30 to 170 days. Post-vaccine blood samples were taken a median of 72 days after the second vaccine dose, with a range of 14 to 241 days. Culture stimuli were overlapping spike peptide pools from SARS-CoV-2 and from the common cold coronaviruses HCoV-NL63, HCoV-OC43 and HCoV-229E. As controls, cultures received a CEFX viral epitope pool (the positive control), an HIV-1 Nef peptide pool (the negative control), or no peptide at all. In 10 COVID-19 convalescent patients and a handful of infection-naive healthy vaccine recipients, researchers compared the spike-specific CD4+ TCR repertoire from before mRNA vaccination with the repertoire from after. At the TCR clonotype level, an earlier paper using these donors assessed memory CD4+ T cell crossreactivity between SARS-CoV-2 and common cold coronavirus spike proteins. General conclusions and limits of the study: In convalescent patients, nearly all vaccine-specific clones (304 of 307) were found to be mono-reactive for SARS-CoV-2 spike rather than cross-reactive with common cold coronaviruses. In convalescent patients, a median roughly 86% of post-vaccine SARS-CoV-2-reactive clones were detected only after vaccination, suggesting vaccine-specific priming. The median count of SARS-CoV-2-reactive clonotypes went up from 20 to 25 after infection to roughly 38 after vaccination, although the change was not significant. The number of convalescent patients in the study was relatively small, and the study did not examine early timepoints following natural infection.

V lost 5 bases and J lost 9 bases; the stretch between them is 5 bases long. The CDR3 contains 11 residues, cysteine and phenylalanine counted. The read is trimmed to its CDR3 DNA, 33 bases read in frame from base 1. The CDR1 and CDR2 encoded by the germline V gene are MGHDK and SYGVNS. Taken with the paper, the label for treatment or condition translates to: approximately 11-day PBMC culture with coronavirus spike peptide pools or control peptides (ViraFEST assay). CD4+ T cells from unexposed donors were collected before the COVID-19 pandemic (2011-2018). The study used the ViraFEST assay, which expanded antigen-specific T cells with peptide pools and then identified expanded clonotypes by TCR sequencing. PBMCs were cultured at around 2 million per well in IMDM supplemented with about 5.5% human AB serum and about 10 IU/ml IL-2, with approximately 11 ug/ml peptide pools added. On days 3 and 7, half of the culture medium was replaced with fresh IL-2-containing medium. After around 11 days of culture, CD4+ T cells were isolated by negative selection using the EasySep CD4+ T cell isolation kit. As far as cell numbers permitted, CD4+ T cells from unexposed donors were tested for reactivity against SARS-CoV-2 S and N as well as four spike pools from common cold coronaviruses. PBMCs were separated from whole blood using Ficoll-Paque Plus gradient centrifugation and then either used fresh or cryopreserved at -140C. Culture conditions were generally each tested in triplicate wells. The leukapheresis product for the unexposed donors was obtained through commercial purchase.

This clonotype was picked up a small number of times. Its antigen remains undetermined. No base qualities exist here, and no much larger clone lies one base off it. Library preparation used PCR. DNA from cultured CD4+ T cells underwent TCR sequencing with the Oncomine TCR Beta short-read assay at the Johns Hopkins FTIC core. The QIAamp micro DNA kit was used to extract genomic DNA from the cultured CD4+ T cells. Oncomine TCR Beta libraries from cultured CD4+ T cells were pooled using unique dual indexes and sequenced on an Illumina iSeq 100. In the source study's methods: Non-productive sequences were removed, and CDR3s that did not start with C, did not end with F or W, or were shorter than 7 amino acids were discarded. The MANAFEST web application was used to identify antigen-specific clonotypes by comparing peptide-stimulated wells against reference wells and other culture wells. For a clone to be called positive, the clone needed an FDR below 0.05, an odds ratio above 5, and a productive frequency above 0.1% in at least two of three replicate wells. Cross-reactive clonotypes were defined as significantly expanded in both SARS-CoV-2 spike wells and at least one common cold coronavirus spike condition. CDR3 homology was assessed with Levenshtein distances (stringdist) and unrooted phylogenetic trees (ape) in R version 3.6.1. TCRdb's own reprocessing of the public reads used fastp at Q25 and MiXCR and kept productive beta chains. Rows are combined by CDR3 protein, so each entry shows the most common genes and DNA. TCRdb, rather than the study authors, made the V and J calls. The sample table holds 8,500 to 9,500 distinct CDR3 sequences, of which approximately 31% were seen once. The top ten hold approximately 22% of the sample.

The clonotype originates from a human donor in good health. Recombination linked TRBV25-1 to TRBJ1-6, with the D gene call left open. The sample was CD4+ T cells from blood, cultured in vitro. The CDR3 is CASSLFSPLHF. The nucleotide sequence is TGTGCCAGCAGTCTATTTTCACCCCTCCACTTT.